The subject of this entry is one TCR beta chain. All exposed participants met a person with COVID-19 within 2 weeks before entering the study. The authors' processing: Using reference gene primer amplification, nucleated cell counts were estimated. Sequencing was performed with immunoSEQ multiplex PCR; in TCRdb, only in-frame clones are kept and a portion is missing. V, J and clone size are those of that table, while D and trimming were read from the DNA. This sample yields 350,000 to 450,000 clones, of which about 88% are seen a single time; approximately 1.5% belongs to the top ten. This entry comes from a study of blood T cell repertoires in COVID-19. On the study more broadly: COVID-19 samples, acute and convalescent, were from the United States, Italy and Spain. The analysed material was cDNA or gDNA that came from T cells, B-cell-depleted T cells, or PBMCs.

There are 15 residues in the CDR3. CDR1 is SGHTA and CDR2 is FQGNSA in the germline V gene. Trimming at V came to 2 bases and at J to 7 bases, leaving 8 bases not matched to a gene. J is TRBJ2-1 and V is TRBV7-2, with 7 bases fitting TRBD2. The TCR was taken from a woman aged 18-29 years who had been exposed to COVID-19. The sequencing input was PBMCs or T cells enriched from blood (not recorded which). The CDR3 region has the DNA TGTGCCAGCAGCTTAATTAGGGGCGGGGGTAATGAGCAGTTCTTC. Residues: CASSLIRGGGNEQFF.